The clone carrying this TCR beta chain occurred many times. Antigen unknown. TCRdb redid the calling of the RT-PCR reads with MiXCR, one entry per CDR3 protein. The profile shows around 500,000 distinct CDR3 sequences, about 10% of them singletons. This specimen belongs to a study of response to subunit inactivated influenza vaccine. Points from the study as a whole: Authors proposed each seasonal influenza vaccination draws in few new T cells.

V was shortened by 6 bases and J by 3 bases, with 13 bases between the two germline ends. CDR1 is SGHRS, CDR2 YFSETQ, per germline. The CDR3 covers 13 residues. The chain uses TRBV5-1 and TRBJ2-7; D is tentatively TRBD1 or TRBD2 (5 bases each). Sample: PBMCs from blood, taken about 6 weeks after vaccination. The sequence derives from a man in his fifties or sixties who received an inactivated influenza vaccine. CDR3 region: CASNRDGYYEQYF. The CDR3 nucleotides read TGCGCCAGCAACCGGGACGGATACTACGAGCAGTACTTC.